This entry describes one TCR beta chain. This entry is derived from a study of PD-1 and CTLA-4 blockade in melanoma. V lost 3 bases to trimming and J lost 0 bases, with 8 bases between them. The CDR3 covers 15 residues. CDR1 and CDR2 (germline): MNHEY, SMNVEV (reference sequence). Clones were read by immunoSEQ multiplex PCR, and TCRdb kept only the in-frame ones, dropping some. The sample carries approximately 33,000 clones, under 95% recorded once. This chain joins TRBV27 and TRBJ1-4; the D is unclear. The sample in question was CD8+ T cells from peripheral blood, obtained from a patient given anti-PD-1 treatment. The receptor comes from a human donor with melanoma. This chain's CDR3 is CASSFTAATNEKLFF. In DNA, the CDR3 is TGTGCCAGCAGTTTCACTGCTGCAACTAATGAAAAACTGTTTTTT.